Each of the 7 T cell receptor beta chains below was sequenced from the same sample in a study of T-cell reconstitution after alpha-beta-depleted transplantation in children. Unique molecular identifiers were used in preparing the TCRbeta library. TCRdb itself ran the PCR reads through MiXCR, one entry per CDR3 protein. The sample holds a few hundred thousand distinct CDR3 sequences, over 40% seen once. The source was PBMCs, collected before TCRalphabeta/CD19-depleted stem cell transplant. These receptors originate from a girl aged 2 to 9 with aplastic anemia, due to receive a stem cell transplant.

This chain uses TRBV10-3 with TRBJ2-7, with D possibly being TRBD1 (5 bases). V was clipped by 4 bases and J by 1 base, with 11 bases between them. The CDR3 extends over 14 amino acids. CDR1 is ENHRY, CDR2 SYGVKD, per germline. The CDR3: CAISAGRESYEQYF. The CDR3 bases are TGTGCCATCAGTGCTGGCAGGGAATCCTACGAGCAGTACTTC.

This clonotype was counted at least ten times. This chain connects TRBV20-1 to TRBJ2-7, with D tentatively TRBD2 (7 bases). There are 12 residues in the CDR3. Germline V gene data show CDR1 as DFQATT and CDR2 as SNEGSKA (reference sequence). The V and J ends lost 3 bases and 5 bases respectively, with 11 bases between them. CDR3 protein: CSARRGGDEQYF. CDR3 nucleotides: TGCAGTGCTAGGAGGGGGGGGGACGAGCAGTACTTC.

The table lists this clonotype with many counts. The rearrangement links TRBV4-1 to TRBJ2-7, with TRBD2 matching over 9 bases. Germline CDR1 MGHRA, CDR2 YSYEKL. The CDR3 consists of 15 residues. The J segment lost 7 bases and the V segment lost 0 bases, leaving 7 bases of the junction unmatched. This chain's CDR3 is CASSQDSSGRVEQYF. The CDR3, as DNA: TGCGCCAGCAGCCAAGATAGTAGCGGGAGAGTTGAGCAGTACTTC.

The chain is built from TRBV20-1 and TRBJ2-7, with D perhaps given as TRBD1 or TRBD2 (5 bases each). Trimming left V 3 bases short and J 3 bases short, with 15 bases between. This CDR3 has 14 residues. Per the germline V gene, CDR1 is DFQATT and CDR2 is SNEGSKA (reference sequence). CDR3 sequence: CSASGTEDYYEQYF. The CDR3 DNA reads as TGCAGTGCTAGCGGGACGGAGGATTACTACGAGCAGTACTTC.

This clonotype has more than one count but fewer than ten. The V and J genes are TRBV5-5 and TRBJ2-1, with 8 positions matching TRBD2. The CDR3 has 16 amino acids. The germline gives CDR1 SGHKS, CDR2 YYEKEE (reference sequence). V shed 0 bases, J shed 5 bases, and the junction held 7 bases outside the gene matches. The CDR3, as DNA: TGTGCCAGCAGCTTGGCGGCGGGACTAGTTGACAATGAGCAGTTCTTC. Translated: CASSLAAGLVDNEQFF. Together with reference TRBV5-5 and TRBJ2-1, the CDR3 gives the full variable domain: DAGVTQSPTHLIKTRGQQVTLRCSPISGHKSVSWYQQVLGQGPQFIFQYYEKEERGRGNFPDRFSARQFPNYSSELNVNALLLGDSALYLCASSLAAGLVDNEQFFGPGTRLTVL.

The chain has TRBV5-1 and TRBJ2-7, with D unclear. There are 14 residues in the CDR3. Germline loops: CDR1 SGHRS, CDR2 YFSETQ. The V end lost 2 bases, the J end lost 3 bases, and 12 bases lay between the germline ends. The DNA of the CDR3 is TGCGCCAGCAGCTTAAGCAGACCAAGCTACGAGCAGTACTTC. Its translation is CASSLSRPSYEQYF. The full variable domain, completed using reference TRBV5-1 and TRBJ2-7, is KAGVTQTPRYLIKTRGQQVTLSCSPISGHRSVSWYQQTPGQGLQFLFEYFSETQRNKGNFPGRFSGRQFSNSRSEMNVSTLELGDSALYLCASSLSRPSYEQYFGPGTRLTVT.

The chain couples TRBV2 to TRBJ2-2; 10 nucleotides line up with TRBD2. The CDR3 is 15 amino acids. Germline lookup yields CDR1 SNHLY and CDR2 FYNNEI. The ends lost 7 bases at V and 4 bases at J; junction bases unmatched: 6. The CDR3 DNA sequence: TGTGCCAGCACCTGGACTAGCGGCTTCACCGGGGAGCTGTTTTTT. Protein: CASTWTSGFTGELFF.